This T cell receptor beta chain was observed in a study of cytomegalovirus exposure and HLA in healthy donors. The PCR was carried out with 60 Vbeta primers and 13 Jbeta primers. Data came from immunoSEQ multiplex PCR; TCRdb stores just in-frame clones and leaves some out. Here the sample spans approximately 220,000 clones, about three quarters being singletons. The CDR3 is made up of 13 amino acids. Germline CDR1 SGHRS, CDR2 YFSETQ. The V gene end was trimmed by 1 base and the J gene end by 7 bases; junction bases not matched to a gene: 3. The table lists this clone with a few counts. Input material: PBMCs. The chain joins TRBV5-1 to TRBJ1-2; 8 nucleotides line up with TRBD1. The TCR sequence derives from a male donor in good health and CMV-seronegative. The CDR3 sequence is CASSLSQGGGYTF. The CDR3 region has the DNA TGCGCCAGCAGCTTGTCACAGGGGGGTGGCTACACCTTC.